This T cell receptor beta chain was profiled in a study of OX40 agonist ivuxolimab in advanced cancers. Study-level findings and limits: Normalized expansion of T-cell clones was also low for some nonresponders. CD4+ and CD8+ T cells in blood underwent clonal expansion by week 6 at 0.1 to 3.0 mg/kg.

Trimming took off 6 bases at V and 2 bases at J, with 11 bases between the two ends. The CDR3 consists of 13 residues. Germline-derived CDR1 and CDR2 are MNHNS and SASEGT. Concerning this clone: Its antigen is currently unknown.

Using immunoSEQ multiplex PCR, the repertoire was profiled, and TCRdb retains in-frame clones only, with some absent. The data show about 15,000 clones, 82% seen once. The TCR was taken from an adult with an advanced solid tumor such as melanoma, head and neck, liver or kidney cancer. The chain joins TRBV6-1 to TRBJ2-7, with D unresolved. Sequenced here: CD4+ or CD8+ T cells sorted from blood, sampled in a trial of the OX40 agonist ivuxolimab. CDR3 region: CASSLASTYEQYF. The DNA for the CDR3 is TGTGCCAGCAGCTTAGCAAGTACCTACGAGCAGTACTTC.